This T cell receptor (beta chain) derives from a study of T cell repertoires in cytomegalovirus infection. TCRdb re-derived calls from the reads in MiXCR, one entry per CDR3 protein. The sample records some 300,000 distinct CDR3 sequences, roughly 15% being singletons. This clonotype has ten or more counts. V was pared by 7 bases and J by 3 bases, with 13 bases between. The CDR3 runs to 13 residues. Germline V gene data show CDR1 as SNHLY and CDR2 as FYNNEI. The receptor's source is a human donor in good health (CMV status not recorded). Some clones in this sample may be carry-over from other donors' samples. Sequencing used PBMCs. V is TRBV2 and J is TRBJ2-7, with D possibly TRBD1 on 5 matching bases. The CDR3: CASTRPDSYEQYF. CDR3 DNA sequence: TGTGCCAGCACGCGTCCCGACAGCTACGAGCAGTACTTC.